The 18 T cell receptor beta chains presented below share a single source sample, sequenced in a study of OX40 agonist ivuxolimab in advanced cancers. TCRdb's table, derived via immunoSEQ multiplex PCR, lists solely in-frame clones and lacks some. The profile covers some 76,000 clones, with about 87% appearing a single time and roughly 7.1% taken by the ten largest. The specimen comprised CD4+ or CD8+ T cells sorted from blood, sampled in a trial of the OX40 agonist ivuxolimab. The receptors were gathered from an adult with an advanced solid tumor such as melanoma, head and neck, liver or kidney cancer.

This rearrangement joins TRBV25-1 to TRBJ2-3; 8 bases align to TRBD2. Germline lookup yields CDR1 MGHDK and CDR2 SYGVNS. This CDR3 spans 15 amino acids. V lost 2 bases to trimming and J lost 2 bases; unmatched junction nucleotides: 3. The CDR3 reads CASSETSGYTDTQYF. CDR3 DNA sequence: TGTGCCAGCAGTGAAACTAGCGGATACACAGATACGCAGTATTTT. Full variable domain (outside the CDR3, taken from reference TRBV25-1 and TRBJ2-3): EADIYQTPRYLVIGTGKKITLECSQTMGHDKMYWYQQDPGMELHLIHYSYGVNSTEKGDLSSESTVSRIRTEHFPLTLESARPSHTSQYLCASSETSGYTDTQYFGPGTRLTVL.

The chain joins TRBV10-1 to TRBJ1-5; TRBD1 might be the D (5 bases). CDR3 size: 14 residues. Germline CDR1 is WNHNN and CDR2 is SYGVQD (reference sequence). Trimming took off 9 bases at V and 5 bases at J, with 17 bases between the two ends. CDR3 residues: CARGSETAHQPQHF. The CDR3 nucleotides are TGCGCCAGGGGATCTGAGACAGCCCATCAGCCCCAGCATTTT.

The V call is TRBV5-1, the J call TRBJ2-3; a weak D match, TRBD2 (6 bases). Deletions cut 4 bases from V and 6 bases from J, with 21 bases between. CDR1 SGHRS and CDR2 YFSETQ come from the germline V gene. The CDR3 has 16 residues. The CDR3 region is CASSTGDLDVSDTQYF. The CDR3 region has the DNA TGCGCCAGCAGCACGGGGGACTTAGATGTCTCGGATACGCAGTATTTT.

The V call is TRBV15, the J call TRBJ1-2; a weak D match, TRBD1 (6 bases). Germline CDR1 is LNHNV and CDR2 is YYDKDF (reference sequence). This CDR3 region has 14 residues. V shed 6 bases and J shed 4 bases, with 15 bases lying between them. The CDR3 loop reads CATRYNQGPYGYTF. CDR3 bases: TGTGCCACCAGATACAATCAGGGGCCCTATGGCTACACCTTC.

J is TRBJ1-1 and V is TRBV4-3; D is unresolved. V was pared by 1 base and J by 1 base, with 4 bases between. This CDR3 comprises 13 residues. Germline CDR1 is LGHNA and CDR2 is YSLEER. This CDR3 is CASSQGQNTEAFF. Written as DNA, the CDR3 is TGCGCCAGCAGCCAAGGGCAGAACACTGAAGCTTTCTTT.

The table lists this clone with a few counts. The CDR3 is CASSIGGTRYEQYF. The CDR3 bases are TGTGCCAGTAGTATAGGGGGGACCAGGTACGAGCAGTACTTC. This chain uses TRBV19 with TRBJ2-7, with D perhaps TRBD1 or TRBD2 (5 bases each). The ends were cut back, 1 base at V and 4 bases at J, with 11 bases in the middle. Per the germline V gene, CDR1 is LNHDA and CDR2 is SQIVND (reference sequence). The CDR3 totals 14 residues.

This chain connects TRBV11-2 to TRBJ2-7, with D possibly being TRBD2 (5 bases). The ends were cut back, 5 bases at V and 0 bases at J, with 14 bases in the middle. The CDR3 runs to 15 residues. Germline values: CDR1 SGHAT, CDR2 FQNNGV. The CDR3 protein is CASSEGYSSSYEQYF. For the CDR3, the DNA is TGTGCCAGCAGCGAGGGCTATTCGAGCTCCTACGAGCAGTACTTC.

The chain uses TRBV10-3 and TRBJ2-2; D may correspond to TRBD1 or TRBD2 (5 bases each). The germline V gene has CDR1 ENHRY and CDR2 SYGVKD. Trimming stripped 0 bases from V and 3 bases from J, with 17 bases between. The CDR3 length is 18 residues. CDR3 residues: CAISESTGYRGDTGELFF. CDR3 nucleotide sequence: TGTGCCATCAGTGAGTCCACAGGATATCGGGGTGACACCGGGGAGCTGTTTTTT.

In this sample, this clone turned up once. The chain links TRBV7-9 to TRBJ1-3; D unresolved. The V end lost 5 bases, the J end lost 0 bases, and 8 bases lay between the germline ends. CDR1 is SEHNR, CDR2 FQNEAQ, per germline (reference sequence). This CDR3 contains 14 residues. The CDR3 is CASSQTYSGNTIYF. CDR3 bases: TGTGCCAGCAGCCAGACATACTCTGGAAACACCATATATTTT.

The rearrangement uses TRBV6-5 and TRBJ1-2; D gene uncertain. Trimming removed 2 bases from V and 3 bases from J, with 10 bases in between. CDR3 length: 14 residues. Germline CDR1 reads MNHEY; CDR2 reads SVGAGI. The DNA of the CDR3 is TGTGCCAGCAGTTACGGGGAGCTGGACTATGGCTACACCTTC. This encodes CASSYGELDYGYTF.

This chain links TRBV6-5 with TRBJ1-2, with D uncertain. Trimming took 4 bases from V and 1 from J, leaving 16 bases between them. Germline assignment: CDR1 MNHEY and CDR2 SVGAGI. This CDR3 spans 16 amino acids. In DNA form, the CDR3 reads TGTGCCAGCAGTTCCGGTAGCGAAGGCAATAACTATGGCTACACCTTC. It is translated as CASSSGSEGNNYGYTF.

The CDR3 DNA is TGTGCCAGCAGCCAGTGGGGGGGGTCCTCGGGCACCGGGGAGCTGTTTTTT. Its protein is CASSQWGGSSGTGELFF. This chain joins TRBV9 and TRBJ2-2, with TRBD2 matching 7 bases. The V gene's germline CDR1 is SGDLS and CDR2 YYNGEE. Trimming at V came to 4 bases and at J to 4 bases, leaving 13 bases not matched to a gene. The CDR3 is made up of 17 amino acids.

The chain recombines TRBV5-1 with TRBJ2-1; 14 bases fit TRBD2. The CDR3 spans 16 residues. V lost 4 bases and J lost 6; bases outside the gene matches: 6. Germline lookup yields CDR1 SGHRS and CDR2 YFSETQ. CDR3 nucleotides: TGCGCCAGCAGCCCGGGGACTAGCGGGAGCCTCAATGAGCAGTTCTTC. Its protein is CASSPGTSGSLNEQFF.

V is TRBV7-3 and J is TRBJ1-2; no clear D. Trimming cost V 5 bases and J 0 bases, with 28 bases left between them. Germline V lookup: CDR1 SGHTA, CDR2 FQGTGA. The length of the CDR3 is 20 residues. CDR3 sequence (DNA): TGTGCCAGCAGCCCTCTTAGGCAGGTACGTCTTGATTACGCTAACTATGGCTACACCTTC. This encodes CASSPLRQVRLDYANYGYTF.

CDR3 coding DNA: TGCGCCAGCTCAACTAGCGGGGGGGGCCTTCTTTCCTACGAGCAGTACTTC. This encodes CASSTSGGGLLSYEQYF. The chain combines TRBV10-1 with TRBJ2-7; 13 positions agree with TRBD2. The J segment lost 1 base and the V segment lost 8 bases, leaving 11 bases of the junction unmatched. This CDR3 is 17 amino acids long. Germline CDR1 and CDR2: WNHNN and SYGVQD (reference sequence).

The rearrangement uses TRBV6-1 and TRBJ1-2; D is perhaps TRBD1 (5 bases). The CDR3 is 13 amino acids. The V and J ends lost 6 bases and 1 base respectively, with 9 bases between them. CDR1 and CDR2 (germline): MNHNS, SASEGT. CDR3 loop: CASSLTVNYGYTF. In DNA form, the CDR3 reads TGTGCCAGCAGCCTGACAGTTAACTATGGCTACACCTTC.

This chain links TRBV18 with TRBJ1-1; D call uncertain. V lost 4 bases and J 3 bases, leaving 9 bases between the germline ends. Germline V CDR1 and CDR2: KGHSH, LQKENI. This CDR3 comprises 13 residues. CDR3 sequence reads: CASSRGGDTEAFF. The CDR3 DNA sequence: TGTGCCAGCTCACGCGGTGGGGACACTGAAGCTTTCTTT.

The chain has TRBV7-6 and TRBJ2-7; TRBD1 aligns across 10 bases. CDR3 length: 14 residues. V was pared by 4 bases and J by 4 bases, with 4 bases of the junction left unmatched. Germline CDR1 reads SGHVS; CDR2 reads FNYEAQ. The CDR3 nucleotides are TGTGCCAGCAGCTCGACAGGGGGCTCATACGAGCAGTACTTC. It specifies CASSSTGGSYEQYF.